This is a list of T cell receptor beta chains from one sample in a study of vaccination and CD4 T cells after COVID-19. For these TCRs, the target antigens are not known. In TCRdb, the PCR reads were re-called with MiXCR into one record per CDR3 protein. The repertoire holds about 30,000 distinct CDR3 sequences, under 40% seen once, with 3% to 3.5% in the top ten. The sample in question was CD4+ T cells from blood, cultured in vitro, obtained about 7 months after SARS-CoV-2 vaccination. These receptors were collected from a human donor who had recovered from COVID-19. Both conserved end residues are part of each CDR3. The D gene is left open where the match is weak. Clone sizes are given selectively: once, few, many, or a class where the clone is expanded.

d_call | j_call | clone_size | v_call | cdr3_nt | cdr3_aa
NA | TRBJ2-7 | few | TRBV19 | TGTGCCAGTAGTCTCCGTCGGGGGACCTCCTACGAGCAGTACTTC | CASSLRRGTSYEQYF
NA | TRBJ1-1 | NA | TRBV2 | TGTGCCAGCAGTGAAGCGCTTGTGAGGGGGACGGCTTTCTTT | CASSEALVRGTAFF
NA | TRBJ2-1 | once | TRBV11-1 | TGTGCCAGCAGCCTCGGTTTGCGGAGGTCCTACAATGAGCAGTTCTTC | CASSLGLRRSYNEQFF
NA | TRBJ2-1 | NA | TRBV19 | TGTGCCAGTAGACTTAGGGCGGGGAGCTCCTACAATGAGCAGTTCTTC | CASRLRAGSSYNEQFF
NA | TRBJ2-7 | NA | TRBV28 | TGTGCCAGCCAGTCTTTGCGGAGATACGAGCAGTACTTC | CASQSLRRYEQYF
TRBD2 | TRBJ2-7 | NA | TRBV7-9 | TGTGCCAGCAGCTTAGACGGGAGGGCCTTCGAGCAGTACTTC | CASSLDGRAFEQYF
NA | TRBJ1-1 | NA | TRBV7-6 | TGTGCCAGCAGGGACGGATGGGATTTTAGCACTGAAGCTTTCTTT | CASRDGWDFSTEAFF
TRBD1 | TRBJ1-6 | few | TRBV6-1 | TGTGCCAGCAGTCGGGACAGCAATTCACCCCTCCACTTT | CASSRDSNSPLHF
NA | TRBJ2-2 | NA | TRBV11-3 | TGTGCCAGCAGCTTCATAGGGCGGCCCGGGGAGCTGTTTTTT | CASSFIGRPGELFF
NA | TRBJ1-2 | few | TRBV4-1 | TGCGCCAGCAGCGCAATTCTACAAAGGAACTACACCTTC | CASSAILQRNYTF
NA | TRBJ1-1 | NA | TRBV4-1 | TGCGCCAGCAGCCAATCAATGGTAGGGGCCGGTGAAGCTTTCTTT | CASSQSMVGAGEAFF
NA | TRBJ2-7 | NA | TRBV7-9 | TGTGCCAGCAGCCCGCAAGGCGGGGAGACCTACGAGCAGTACTTC | CASSPQGGETYEQYF
TRBD2 | TRBJ2-7 | NA | TRBV4-1 | TGCGCCAGCAGCCGGGGGACTAGCGGGAAGTCCTACGAGCAGTACTTC | CASSRGTSGKSYEQYF
NA | TRBJ2-5 | NA | TRBV7-3 | TGTGCCAGCAGCACCTCCCCCGCGGAGACCCAGTACTTC | CASSTSPAETQYF
NA | TRBJ1-2 | few | TRBV7-2 | TGTGCCAGCAGCCCGACCGGAGCCTCGAGGCGGGGCTACACCTTC | CASSPTGASRRGYTF
NA | TRBJ1-2 | NA | TRBV6-4 | TGTGCCAGCAGTGACACAGGCGACTATGGCTACACCTTC | CASSDTGDYGYTF
TRBD2 | TRBJ2-7 | NA | TRBV6-1 | TGTGCCAGCAGGCTGAGCGGGGGCACTCTTTACGAGCAGTACTTC | CASRLSGGTLYEQYF
NA | TRBJ2-5 | NA | TRBV9 | TGTGCCAGCAGCGTAGATGAGAGGGTTGAGACCCAGTACTTC | CASSVDERVETQYF
NA | TRBJ2-3 | few | TRBV5-8 | TGTGCCAGCAGGGCGAGGGGGGAGAGGACAGATACGCAGTATTTT | CASRARGERTDTQYF
NA | TRBJ2-7 | NA | TRBV6-1 | TGTGCCAGCAGTACGGGGACCTACGAGCAGTACTTC | CASSTGTYEQYF
TRBD2 | TRBJ2-1 | NA | TRBV20-1 | TGCAGTGCTAGCTTGGCGGGAGGCGGAGAGCAGTTCTTC | CSASLAGGGEQFF
NA | TRBJ1-1 | few | TRBV20-1 | TGCAGTGCTAGTCCGCTCAGGGACGCTGAAGCTTTCTTT | CSASPLRDAEAFF
NA | TRBJ1-5 | NA | TRBV30 | TGTGCCTGGAGTCATACCTTCAATCAGCCCCAGCATTTT | CAWSHTFNQPQHF
TRBD1 | TRBJ2-6 | once | TRBV20-1 | TGCAGTGCTTCGCGGACAGGCATCTCTGGGGCCAACGTCCTGACTTTC | CSASRTGISGANVLTF
TRBD1 | TRBJ1-1 | few | TRBV20-1 | TGCAGTGCTACGAAGGGGGCAGAGAACACTGAAGCTTTCTTT | CSATKGAENTEAFF
TRBD2 | TRBJ2-7 | once | TRBV5-1 | TGCGCCAGCAGCGCGGGGACTAGCGGCTACGAGCAGTACTTC | CASSAGTSGYEQYF
TRBD1 | TRBJ2-1 | medium-sized | TRBV6-1 | TGTGCCAGCAGTACGGGACAGGAGTACAATGAGCAGTTCTTC | CASSTGQEYNEQFF
NA | TRBJ1-5 | NA | TRBV18 | TGTGCCAGCTCACCATCGGTAAACACCCACACTCAGCCCCAGCATTTT | CASSPSVNTHTQPQHF
TRBD1 | TRBJ2-2 | few | TRBV7-6 | TGTGCCAGCAGCTCGGGACAGGGACGGGGGGCCGGGGAGCTGTTTTTT | CASSSGQGRGAGELFF
NA | TRBJ1-6 | few | TRBV20-1 | TGCAGTGCTAGAGATGGGGAAGAGGGAGCCTATAATTCACCCCTCCACTTT | CSARDGEEGAYNSPLHF
NA | TRBJ2-7 | few | TRBV20-1 | TGCAGTGCTAGATGGTCCAGCGGAGGCGAGCAGTACTTC | CSARWSSGGEQYF